This TCR beta chain was found in a study of blood T cell repertoires in COVID-19 (dated by TCRdb to the early 2020s). For context, the study as a whole: The collaborator samples originated in the United States, Italy and Spain and spanned the acute and convalescent phases of COVID-19. The material from the prospective study consisted of cDNA or gDNA derived from T cells, B-cell-depleted T cells, or PBMCs. Nearly every sample came with metadata listing a de-identified subject ID, COVID-19 status, age in years and sex. Subjects who had been exposed to COVID-19, were actively infected with it, or had recovered from it provided the deeply sampled blood TCRbeta repertoires that made up the dataset. HLA class I and class II types, where available, came from metadata supplied by the sample provider rather than from assay-based typing. The repertoires were released in a freely available public database intended as a resource for research on the immune response to SARS-CoV-2. The samples were drawn from two sources: the first 160 participants of the ongoing ImmuneRACE study, and 950 to 1,500 subjects contributed by 6 global collaborators.

The study at large found these results: The amount of clinical and demographic metadata varied by source and participant and was provided uncurated.

The collaborating institutions used their own protocols to collect whole blood in K2EDTA tubes. For TCRbeta analysis, collaborators shipped samples as frozen whole blood, isolated PBMCs, or DNA extracted from either of those sample types. With regard to this clone: Its antigen target is currently unknown. Per-base quality was not reported, and no clone a single base away is much larger than it. The sample contains more than one DNA sequence encoding this CDR3.

The immunoSEQ Assay, a bias-controlled multiplex PCR, was used to amplify TCRbeta CDR3 regions from genomic DNA. The paper's data handling went like this. Within the assay, amplification of reference gene primers was used to estimate how many nucleated cells each sample contained. Sequence reads were collapsed and filtered to measure the absolute abundance of every unique TCRbeta CDR3 rearrangement. Productive Simpson clonality was computed per sample as the square root of Simpson's diversity index over productive rearrangements. This immuneACCESS table, as held by TCRdb, lists in-frame sequences with V and J called but not all clones. Of the missing ones, under half trace to an unresolved V gene in checked studies; the others have no known cause. D and trimming were read from the DNA, whereas the V and J calls and clone size are those reported in that table. The sample yields about 160,000 clones; less than 90% were counted once. Clones ranked in the top ten supply 4% of the sample.

Specimen: peripheral blood. The clonotype was recovered from a woman aged 70 to 79 with acute or convalescent COVID-19.

Read as DNA, the sequence is TGCGCCAGCAGCTCCGTTCTGAACACTGAAGCTTTCTTT. Its translation reads: CASSSVLNTEAFF. The chain is encoded by TRBV5-1 joined to TRBJ1-1, with the D gene not confidently named. The cysteine opens and the phenylalanine closes a CDR3 of 13 amino acids. Only CDR3 DNA is held: 39 bases, read in frame from base 1. Trimming takes 3 bases from V and 0 bases from J, and the germline ends sit 6 bases apart. CDR1 SGHRS and CDR2 YFSETQ are derived from the germline V gene.